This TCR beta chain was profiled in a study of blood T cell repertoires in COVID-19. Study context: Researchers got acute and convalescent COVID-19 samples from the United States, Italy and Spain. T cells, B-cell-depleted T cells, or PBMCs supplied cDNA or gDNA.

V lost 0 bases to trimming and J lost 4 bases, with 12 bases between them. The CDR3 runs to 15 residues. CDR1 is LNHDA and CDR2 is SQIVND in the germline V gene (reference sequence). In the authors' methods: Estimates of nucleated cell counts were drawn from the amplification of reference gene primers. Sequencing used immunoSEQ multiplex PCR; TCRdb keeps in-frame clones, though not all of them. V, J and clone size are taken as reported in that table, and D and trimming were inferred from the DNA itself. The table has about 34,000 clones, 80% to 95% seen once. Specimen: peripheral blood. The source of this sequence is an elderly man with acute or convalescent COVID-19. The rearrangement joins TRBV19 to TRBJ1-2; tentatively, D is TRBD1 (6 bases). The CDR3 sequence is CASSIEGHVGYGYTF. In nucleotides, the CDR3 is TGTGCCAGTAGTATAGAGGGACACGTTGGCTATGGCTACACCTTC.